Listed below are T cell receptor beta chains from one sample, sequenced in a study of T-cell reconstitution after alpha-beta-depleted transplantation in children. TCRdb re-called the PCR reads with MiXCR, one entry per CDR3 protein. This table has hundreds of thousands of distinct CDR3 sequences, under 9.5% appearing once. The sequenced sample was PBMCs, mostly from graft donor cells, obtained 180 days after TCRalphabeta/CD19-depleted stem cell transplant. The source is a male patient between 10 and 17 years old who had a stem cell transplant for acute lymphoblastic leukemia, so the T cells may come from the graft donor. Both conserved end residues are part of each CDR3. D genes are given only for firm matches. Size is omitted from some rows. Given values are once, few, many or a class for expanded clones.

NA,many,TRBV28,TRBJ2-7,CASSGPWRSYEQYF,TGTGCCAGCAGCGGTCCCTGGCGCTCCTACGAGCAGTACTTC
TRBD2,many,TRBV28,TRBJ2-5,CASSPFPGTSVQETQYF,TGTGCCAGCAGTCCTTTTCCCGGGACTAGCGTACAAGAGACCCAGTACTTC
NA,many,TRBV6-5,TRBJ1-1,CASSRGNTEAFF,TGTGCCAGCAGTCGGGGGAACACTGAAGCTTTCTTT
TRBD2,NA,TRBV5-1,TRBJ2-1,CASSFSGPINEQFF,TGCGCCAGCAGCTTTAGCGGGCCCATCAATGAGCAGTTCTTC
NA,many,TRBV9,TRBJ2-5,CASSVVGGGQETQYF,TGTGCCAGCAGCGTAGTAGGAGGAGGGCAAGAGACCCAGTACTTC
NA,many,TRBV7-8,TRBJ2-1,CASSLVREKRNEQFF,TGTGCCAGCAGCTTAGTGAGGGAGAAGAGGAATGAGCAGTTCTTC
TRBD2,many,TRBV9,TRBJ2-3,CASSEGAGVTDTQYF,TGTGCCAGCAGCGAGGGAGCGGGGGTCACAGATACGCAGTATTTT
TRBD2,many,TRBV20-1,TRBJ2-1,CSVSGSLSNEQFF,TGCAGTGTGAGCGGGAGCTTGTCCAATGAGCAGTTCTTC
NA,many,TRBV5-1,TRBJ2-7,CASNLQYEQYF,TGCGCCAGCAACTTGCAATACGAGCAGTACTTC
NA,many,TRBV7-2,TRBJ2-2,CASGGLGPGELFF,TGTGCCAGCGGGGGGCTTGGCCCCGGGGAGCTGTTTTTT
NA,many,TRBV7-3,TRBJ1-1,CASSLIPGWDTEAFF,TGTGCCAGCAGCTTAATCCCAGGGTGGGACACTGAAGCTTTCTTT
NA,many,TRBV10-3,TRBJ2-2,CATPGPRGTGELFF,TGTGCCACCCCGGGCCCCCGGGGCACCGGGGAGCTGTTTTTT
NA,many,TRBV29-1,TRBJ2-5,CSVFGETQYF,TGCAGCGTTTTCGGAGAGACCCAGTACTTC
TRBD1,many,TRBV9,TRBJ2-5,CASSVEWRDRVYETQYF,TGTGCCAGCAGCGTAGAATGGCGGGACAGGGTTTACGAGACCCAGTACTTC
NA,many,TRBV28,TRBJ2-3,CASSTGRTFYTQYF,TGTGCCAGCAGTACGGGACGGACGTTTTATACGCAGTATTTT
TRBD2,many,TRBV19,TRBJ2-1,CATHTSGSRNEQFF,TGTGCCACCCATACTAGCGGGAGTAGGAATGAGCAGTTCTTC
TRBD1,many,TRBV6-5,TRBJ1-1,CASSSGTATEAFF,TGTGCCAGCAGTAGTGGGACAGCCACTGAAGCTTTCTTT
NA,many,TRBV20-1,TRBJ1-1,CSAFGGGTEAFF,TGCAGTGCCTTCGGGGGCGGGACTGAAGCTTTCTTT
TRBD2,few,TRBV7-2,TRBJ2-7,CASSLASGGHNEQYF,TGTGCCAGCAGCTTAGCTAGCGGGGGACATAACGAGCAGTACTTC
TRBD1,NA,TRBV7-2,TRBJ1-6,CASSLRGGDRANSPLHF,TGTGCCAGCAGCTTAAGGGGGGGGGACAGGGCAAATTCACCCCTCCACTTT
TRBD2,many,TRBV27,TRBJ2-5,CASSQGGLAGVGETQYF,TGTGCCAGCAGCCAGGGAGGACTAGCGGGGGTCGGGGAGACCCAGTACTTC
TRBD2,many,TRBV20-1,TRBJ2-1,CSASGLADYYNEQFF,TGCAGTGCTAGCGGACTAGCGGATTACTACAATGAGCAGTTCTTC
NA,many,TRBV3-1,TRBJ2-7,CASSLRDEQYF,TGTGCCAGCAGCCTTAGAGACGAGCAGTACTTC
TRBD1,many,TRBV19,TRBJ1-1,CASSIQGGAEAFF,TGTGCCAGTAGTATTCAAGGGGGCGCTGAAGCTTTCTTT
NA,many,TRBV12-3/TRBV12-4,TRBJ2-1,CASSFIQGPYNEQFF,TGTGCCAGCAGTTTTATACAGGGACCCTACAATGAGCAGTTCTTC
NA,many,TRBV6-5,TRBJ2-3,CASSYQPVVGGDTQYF,TGTGCCAGCAGTTACCAGCCCGTCGTAGGGGGGGATACGCAGTATTTT
TRBD2,many,TRBV7-2,TRBJ2-1,CASSLKGTTYYNEQFF,TGTGCCAGCAGCTTAAAAGGGACTACCTACTACAATGAGCAGTTCTTC
NA,NA,TRBV2,TRBJ2-3,CASSYKDTQYF,TGTGCCAGCAGCTACAAAGATACGCAGTATTTT
NA,many,TRBV12-3/TRBV12-4,TRBJ2-1,CASSPRDSSYNEQFF,TGTGCCAGCAGCCCCCGGGACTCCTCCTACAATGAGCAGTTCTTC
NA,many,TRBV4-3,TRBJ2-3,CASSQEGRDTDTQYF,TGCGCCAGCAGCCAAGAGGGAAGGGACACAGATACGCAGTATTTT
NA,many,TRBV7-8,TRBJ2-1,CASSLVGPYNEQFF,TGTGCCAGCAGCTTAGTGGGACCCTACAATGAGCAGTTCTTC
TRBD1,many,TRBV27,TRBJ1-1,CASSLSQGITTEAFF,TGTGCCAGCAGTTTATCACAGGGGATAACCACTGAAGCTTTCTTT
NA,many,TRBV12-3/TRBV12-4,TRBJ2-7,CASRPKGGLALGEQYF,TGTGCCAGCAGACCCAAGGGGGGGCTAGCGTTGGGGGAGCAGTACTTC
NA,many,TRBV11-2,TRBJ2-2,CASSWSGTMGTGELFF,TGTGCCAGCAGCTGGTCCGGGACCATGGGGACCGGGGAGCTGTTTTTT
TRBD2,many,TRBV28,TRBJ2-5,CASSWEGAGEETQYF,TGTGCCAGCAGTTGGGAGGGTGCCGGCGAAGAGACCCAGTACTTC
NA,many,TRBV9,TRBJ2-1,CASSVGVSSYNEQFF,TGTGCCAGCAGCGTGGGGGTGAGCTCCTACAATGAGCAGTTCTTC
NA,many,TRBV13,TRBJ2-1,CASSSEVRVSSYNEQFF,TGTGCCAGCAGCTCGGAGGTGCGGGTGAGCTCCTACAATGAGCAGTTCTTC
NA,many,TRBV12-3/TRBV12-4,TRBJ1-5,CASSLEGLNQPQHF,TGTGCCAGCAGTTTAGAGGGACTTAATCAGCCCCAGCATTTT
NA,many,TRBV7-9,TRBJ2-1,CASSPGGQERFF,TGTGCCAGCAGCCCCGGGGGGCAGGAGCGGTTCTTC
NA,many,TRBV11-2,TRBJ2-6,CASSQILADFSGANVLTF,TGTGCCAGCAGCCAGATATTGGCAGATTTCTCTGGGGCCAACGTCCTGACTTTC
NA,many,TRBV5-1,TRBJ2-1,CATSPGATYNEQFF,TGCGCCACCTCCCCAGGCGCGACGTACAATGAGCAGTTCTTC
TRBD1,many,TRBV5-1,TRBJ2-7,CASSLDGTGDEQYF,TGCGCCAGCAGCTTGGACGGGACAGGGGACGAGCAGTACTTC
TRBD2,many,TRBV5-1,TRBJ2-3,CASSPELAGATTDTQYF,TGCGCCAGCAGCCCGGAACTAGCGGGGGCCACCACAGATACGCAGTATTTT
TRBD2,NA,TRBV19,TRBJ2-1,CASSMGGRAARNEQFF,TGTGCCAGTAGTATGGGCGGGAGGGCGGCAAGAAATGAGCAGTTCTTC
TRBD1,many,TRBV9,TRBJ1-1,CASSVFPTGDLNTEAFF,TGTGCCAGCAGCGTTTTCCCAACAGGGGACCTTAACACTGAAGCTTTCTTT
NA,NA,TRBV7-9,TRBJ2-2,CASSPSTTGELFF,TGTGCCAGCAGCCCGTCCACCACCGGGGAGCTGTTTTTT
TRBD1,many,TRBV6-1,TRBJ2-3,CASSIQGATTDTQYF,TGTGCCAGCAGTATCCAGGGGGCAACAACAGATACGCAGTATTTT
TRBD2,NA,TRBV3-1,TRBJ2-1,CACCQAKLAGGARNEQFF,TGTGCCTGCTGCCAAGCTAAACTAGCGGGAGGCGCCAGGAATGAGCAGTTCTTC
NA,many,TRBV5-1,TRBJ2-5,CASGLQGQGETQYF,TGCGCCAGCGGACTACAGGGGCAGGGAGAGACCCAGTACTTC
TRBD2,many,TRBV5-1,TRBJ2-1,CASSLSGLAGVGTYNEQFF,TGCGCCAGCAGCTTGTCGGGACTAGCGGGGGTCGGAACCTACAATGAGCAGTTCTTC
NA,many,TRBV3-1,TRBJ2-1,CASSPPWIAAEQFF,TGTGCCAGCAGCCCGCCCTGGATAGCGGCTGAGCAGTTCTTC